The clone carrying this T cell receptor beta chain was recorded once. The target antigen is unknown. Primers for the PCR totalled 60 Vbeta and 13 Jbeta. Generated by immunoSEQ multiplex PCR, the TCRdb table keeps only in-frame clones and is missing some. The data hold around 100,000 clones, with about four fifths observed a single time. The data stem from a study of cytomegalovirus exposure and HLA in healthy donors. Study-level results: In a later analysis, an Asian-associated ancestry cluster reportedly showed fewer N-insertions than the roughly 730-donor mean. TCR beta chains numbering 150 to 200 were designated cytomegalovirus-associated. According to reports, the classifier identified cytomegalovirus status with high specificity and sensitivity.

CDR1 and CDR2 from the germline V gene are MNHEY and SMNVEV (reference sequence). The CDR3 has 16 amino acids. The trim removed 3 bases at V and 2 bases at J, leaving 2 bases unmatched. The TCR comes from a man aged 25 to 45 in good health and CMV-seropositive. The sequencing input was PBMCs. The J gene is TRBJ2-1, the V gene TRBV27, with 12 bases fitting TRBD1. CDR3 coding DNA: TGTGCCAGCAGTTTCGGGACAGGGGGCGCCTACAATGAGCAGTTCTTC. Its translation: CASSFGTGGAYNEQFF.